These 18 T cell receptor beta chains originate from one sample sequenced in a study of control samples from healthy donors and cancer patients. Clones were sequenced by immunoSEQ multiplex PCR, and TCRdb holds only the in-frame ones, with some missing. The sample lists 120,000 to 150,000 clones; about 89% were seen once. The sequenced material came from blood. These receptors were collected from a man aged 18 to 29 in good health.

This clone was seen a single time. The chain joins TRBV11-2 to TRBJ2-6; weak D call: TRBD1 (7 bases). The V gene lost 5 bases and the J gene lost 0 bases, with 20 bases spanning the gap. There are 19 residues in the CDR3. Germline V lookup: CDR1 SGHAT, CDR2 FQNNGV. The CDR3 loop reads CASSPRGGGLHSGANVLTF. CDR3 coding DNA: TGTGCCAGCAGCCCCCGCGGAGGGGGCCTTCACTCTGGGGCCAACGTCCTGACTTTC.

The chain couples TRBV2 to TRBJ2-3, with D possibly matching TRBD1 (6 bases). Trimming removed 6 bases from V and 1 base from J, with 20 bases in between. Germline V lookup: CDR1 SNHLY, CDR2 FYNNEI. This CDR3 comprises 17 residues. CDR3 DNA: TGTGCCAGCAGCCTAACTGGGACAACTTTTCGCACAGATACGCAGTATTTT. Translating it yields CASSLTGTTFRTDTQYF.

This rearrangement joins TRBV5-1 to TRBJ1-3; 7 bases map to TRBD1. V lost 4 bases, J lost 0 bases, and 13 bases stayed unmatched. The germline gives CDR1 SGHRS, CDR2 YFSETQ. This CDR3 region has 18 residues. The CDR3 DNA follows: TGCGCCAGCAGCCTACAGGGGACGACGGTGAGCTCTGGAAACACCATATATTTT. Residues: CASSLQGTTVSSGNTIYF.

The chain joins TRBV5-1 to TRBJ1-1, with D unresolved. Trimming cost V 0 bases and J 1 base, with 7 bases left between them. Germline V gene data show CDR1 as SGHRS and CDR2 as YFSETQ. This CDR3 contains 14 residues. The CDR3: CASSLEGRNTEAFF. For the CDR3, the DNA is TGCGCCAGCAGCTTGGAGGGTAGGAACACTGAAGCTTTCTTT.

J is TRBJ2-7 and V is TRBV5-6; 11 bases line up with TRBD1. This CDR3 contains 16 residues. V was pared by 3 bases and J by 3 bases, with 8 bases of the junction left unmatched. Germline V CDR1 and CDR2: SGHDT, YYEEEE. CDR3 amino acids: CASSSYGTGGFYEQYF. The CDR3 DNA follows: TGTGCCAGCAGCTCGTACGGGACAGGGGGATTCTACGAGCAGTACTTC.

The chain couples TRBV2 to TRBJ2-5; D gene ambiguous. The CDR3 is 12 amino acids. Per germline, CDR1 SNHLY and CDR2 FYNNEI. Trimming stripped 3 bases from V and 3 bases from J, with 5 bases between. The CDR3 region is CASSEAEETQYF. The CDR3 bases are TGTGCCAGCAGTGAGGCAGAAGAGACCCAGTACTTC.

This clone was seen a few times. V gene TRBV5-4 combines with J gene TRBJ2-6, with TRBD2 as a possible D gene (6 bases). V was pared by 3 bases and J by 1 base, with 17 bases between. The CDR3 runs to 18 residues. The germline gives CDR1 SGHNT, CDR2 YYREEE (reference sequence). This CDR3 reads CASSSTPGLGSGANVLTF. The CDR3 coding sequence is TGTGCCAGCAGCTCTACCCCGGGACTCGGTTCTGGGGCCAACGTCCTGACTTTC.

This chain links TRBV9 with TRBJ2-3; TRBD1 matches 12 bases. Unmatched junction bases numbered 3, after V lost 4 bases and J lost 6 bases. Germline loops: CDR1 SGDLS, CDR2 YYNGEE. The CDR3 loop spans 14 amino acids. The CDR3 bases are TGTGCCAGCAGCCCGGGACAGGGGGCGGATACGCAGTATTTT. The encoded protein is CASSPGQGADTQYF.

The chain is built from TRBV10-3 and TRBJ2-5; D is tentatively TRBD1 or TRBD2 (5 bases each). Germline V gene sequence: CDR1 ENHRY, CDR2 SYGVKD. Trimming cost V 2 bases and J 5 bases, with 15 bases left between them. The CDR3 runs to 15 residues. CDR3 sequence: CAISETGTGGETQYF. The CDR3 bases are TGTGCCATCAGTGAGACCGGGACCGGCGGGGAGACCCAGTACTTC.

The DNA for the CDR3 is TGTGCCACCAGCAGGCTCCAGGAGGAGCAGTACTTC. Translating gives CATSRLQEEQYF. The V and J genes are TRBV15 and TRBJ2-7, with D unclear. Trimming took 3 bases from V and 7 from J, leaving 10 bases between them. This CDR3 contains 12 residues. The V gene's germline CDR1 is LNHNV and CDR2 YYDKDF (reference sequence).

The chain links TRBV9 to TRBJ1-2; 8 positions match TRBD1. This CDR3 is built from 15 residues. Germline assignment: CDR1 SGDLS and CDR2 YYNGEE. V was clipped by 4 bases and J by 0 bases; unmatched bases: 5. This CDR3 reads CASSPGTGPNYGYTF. Here the CDR3 DNA reads TGTGCCAGCAGCCCCGGGACAGGCCCTAACTATGGCTACACCTTC.

The rearrangement joins TRBV12-5 to TRBJ1-6, with no clear D. The CDR3 runs 14 residues. The germline CDR1 and CDR2 sequences are LGHNT and FRNRAP. The V end lost 7 bases, the J end lost 9 bases, and 16 bases lay between the germline ends. CDR3 in amino acids: CASAPLESGSPLHF. As DNA, the CDR3 is TGTGCTAGTGCTCCCTTAGAGAGCGGTTCACCCCTCCACTTT.

The chain combines TRBV9 with TRBJ1-2; 10 nucleotides align to TRBD1. Trimming at V came to 3 bases and at J to 10 bases, leaving 12 bases not matched to a gene. Germline V gene data show CDR1 as SGDLS and CDR2 as YYNGEE. The length of the CDR3 is 15 residues. The CDR3 spells CASSEGEGTGVDYTF. CDR3 nucleotides: TGTGCCAGCAGCGAGGGGGAGGGGACAGGGGTCGACTACACCTTC.

The rearrangement uses TRBV2 and TRBJ2-7; a weak D match, TRBD2 (5 bases). Germline V gene data show CDR1 as SNHLY and CDR2 as FYNNEI. Trimming shortened V by 2 bases and J by 6 bases, and 14 bases separated the two germline ends. The CDR3 totals 14 residues. CDR3 DNA sequence: TGTGCCAGCAGTGAACCCTTTGAGGGCGCCGAGCAGTACTTC. Encoded protein: CASSEPFEGAEQYF. The complete variable domain, with remaining parts taken from reference TRBV2 and TRBJ2-7, reads EPEVTQTPSHQVTQMGQEVILRCVPISNHLYFYWYRQILGQKVEFLVSFYNNEISEKSEIFDDQFSVERPDGSNFTLKIRSTKLEDSAMYFCASSEPFEGAEQYFGPGTRLTVT.

This chain joins TRBV19 and TRBJ1-4; 7 bases agree with TRBD1. Germline V gene sequence: CDR1 LNHDA, CDR2 SQIVND (reference sequence). The CDR3 spans 14 residues. Trimming at V came to 7 bases and at J to 7 bases, leaving 9 bases not matched to a gene. The CDR3 DNA is TGTGCCAGTACCCCTACAGGGGCAGGTGAAAAACTGTTTTTT. Its protein is CASTPTGAGEKLFF.

This clone was seen only a few times. The chain couples TRBV28 to TRBJ2-2, with D uncertain. Trimming removed 3 bases at V and 7 bases at J, with 6 bases between. Germline CDR1 is MDHEN and CDR2 is SYDVKM. This CDR3 has 12 residues. Here the CDR3 reads CASSFGVGELFF. CDR3 in DNA: TGTGCCAGCAGTTTTGGGGTCGGGGAGCTGTTTTTT.

This clone was seen only a few times. This chain uses TRBV29-1 with TRBJ1-2; D is unclear. The CDR3 is 11 residues long. Looked up from germline, CDR1 is SQVTM and CDR2 is ANQGSEA. The V end lost 7 bases, the J end lost 1 base, and 7 bases lay between the germline ends. CDR3: CSAGFNYGYTF. The CDR3, as DNA: TGCAGCGCGGGTTTTAACTATGGCTACACCTTC.

V and J are TRBV14 and TRBJ1-2, with 9 bases lining up with TRBD1. The CDR3 consists of 15 residues. CDR1 is SGHDN, CDR2 FVKESK, per germline. The V segment lost 4 bases and the J segment 3 bases; nucleotides outside the gene matches: 6. CDR3 bases: TGTGCCAGCAGCCCAAGGACAGGGGCAGACTATGGCTACACCTTC. It is translated as CASSPRTGADYGYTF.